This is a list of T cell receptor beta chains from one sample in a study of blood T cell repertoires in COVID-19. Assay: immunoSEQ multiplex PCR; the TCRdb copy retains only in-frame clones and omits some. The sample records fewer than 45,000 clones, 75% to 90% being singletons. The sequencing sample was made of peripheral blood. The receptors originated from a woman in her thirties or forties with acute or convalescent COVID-19. The CDR3 runs from the conserved cysteine through the conserved F or W. D genes are given only for firm matches. A clone size is listed for some rows: how often the clone was seen (once, few, many), or a class if it is expanded.

cdr3_length	clone_size	v_call	j_call	d_call	cdr3_aa	cdr3_nt
14	NA	TRBV4-1	TRBJ2-7	TRBD1	CASSFSDRSYEQYF	TGCGCCAGCAGCTTTTCGGACAGGTCCTACGAGCAGTACTTC
14	once	TRBV3-1/TRBV3-2	TRBJ2-7	TRBD2	CASSNTGGVREQYF	TGTGCCAGCAGCAATACGGGAGGCGTAAGGGAGCAGTACTTC
16	NA	TRBV25-1	TRBJ2-7	TRBD1	CASSDHGTGGSYEQYF	TGTGCCAGCAGTGACCACGGGACAGGGGGGTCCTACGAGCAGTACTTC
18	NA	TRBV27	TRBJ2-2	TRBD2	CASSSMGLAGGNTGELFF	TGTGCCAGCAGTTCGATGGGACTAGCGGGAGGGAACACCGGGGAGCTGTTTTTT
13	NA	TRBV30	TRBJ2-1	NA	CAWSANSYNEQFF	TGTGCCTGGAGTGCCAACAGCTACAATGAGCAGTTCTTC
13	NA	TRBV15	TRBJ1-2	NA	CATSRVGGNGYTF	TGTGCCACCAGCAGAGTTGGGGGGAATGGCTACACCTTC
16	once	TRBV19	TRBJ1-5	TRBD1	CASSLATGGWNQPQHF	TGTGCCAGTAGTCTCGCGACAGGGGGTTGGAATCAGCCCCAGCATTTT
14	once	TRBV19	TRBJ1-2	TRBD1	CASSARTGDYGYTF	TGTGCCAGTAGTGCCCGGACAGGGGACTATGGCTACACCTTC
12	NA	TRBV28	TRBJ1-2	NA	CATTASNYGHTF	TGTGCCACCACTGCCAGTAACTATGGCCACACCTTC
14	NA	TRBV19	TRBJ1-2	NA	CASNPQESNYGYTF	TGTGCCAGTAATCCACAGGAGTCTAACTATGGCTACACCTTC
15	NA	TRBV18	TRBJ2-2	NA	CASSRAGSDTGELFF	TGTGCCAGCTCACGCGCCGGTTCCGACACCGGGGAGCTGTTTTTT
14	NA	TRBV18	TRBJ1-1	NA	CASSPDSKGAEAFF	TGTGCCAGCTCACCGGACTCAAAGGGGGCTGAAGCTTTCTTT
15	NA	TRBV25-1	TRBJ2-2	TRBD2	CASTGTSGRTGELFF	TGTGCCAGCACCGGGACTAGCGGGAGGACCGGGGAGCTGTTTTTT
15	NA	TRBV5-4	TRBJ1-1	TRBD1	CASSLGGQVNTEAFF	TGTGCCAGCAGCTTGGGGGGACAGGTAAACACTGAAGCTTTCTTT